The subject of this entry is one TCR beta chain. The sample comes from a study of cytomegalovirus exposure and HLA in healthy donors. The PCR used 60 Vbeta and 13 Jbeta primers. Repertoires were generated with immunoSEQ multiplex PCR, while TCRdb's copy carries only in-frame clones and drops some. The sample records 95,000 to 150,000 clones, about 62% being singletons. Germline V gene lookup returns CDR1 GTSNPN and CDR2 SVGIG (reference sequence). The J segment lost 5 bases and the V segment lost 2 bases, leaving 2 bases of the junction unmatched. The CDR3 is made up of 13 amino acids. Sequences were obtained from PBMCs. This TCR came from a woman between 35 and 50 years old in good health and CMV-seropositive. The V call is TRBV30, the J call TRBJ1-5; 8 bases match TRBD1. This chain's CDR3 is CAWSTGGDQPQHF. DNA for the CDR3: TGTGCCTGGAGTACAGGGGGGGATCAGCCCCAGCATTTT.